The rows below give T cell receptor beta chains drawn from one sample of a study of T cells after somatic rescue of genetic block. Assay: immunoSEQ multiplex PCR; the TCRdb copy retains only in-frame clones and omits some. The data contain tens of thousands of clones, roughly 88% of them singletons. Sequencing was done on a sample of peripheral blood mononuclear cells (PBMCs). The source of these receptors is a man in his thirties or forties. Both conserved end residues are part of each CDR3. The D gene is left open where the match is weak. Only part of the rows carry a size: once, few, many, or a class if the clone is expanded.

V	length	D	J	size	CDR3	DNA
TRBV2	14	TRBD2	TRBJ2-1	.	CASSLAGAGYEQFF	TGTGCCAGTTCACTAGCGGGAGCCGGGTATGAGCAGTTCTTC
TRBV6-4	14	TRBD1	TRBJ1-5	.	CASRRPGGNQPQHF	TGTGCCAGCAGACGCCCAGGGGGGAATCAGCCCCAGCATTTT
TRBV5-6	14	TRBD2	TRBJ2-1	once	CASRRTSGGRSRFF	TGTGCCAGCCGCAGGACTAGCGGGGGTCGAAGTCGGTTCTTC
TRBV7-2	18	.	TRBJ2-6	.	CASSSRDNRAPGANVLTF	TGTGCCAGCAGCTCCCGGGATAACAGGGCCCCTGGGGCCAACGTCCTGACTTTC
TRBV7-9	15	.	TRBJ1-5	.	CASSLVGGDNQPQHF	TGTGCCAGCAGCTTAGTAGGCGGGGACAATCAGCCCCAGCATTTT
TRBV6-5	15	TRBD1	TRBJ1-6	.	CASGTGRTYNSPLHF	TGTGCCAGCGGGACAGGGCGCACCTATAATTCACCCCTCCACTTT
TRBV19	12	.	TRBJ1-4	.	CASQSTNEKLFF	TGTGCCAGCCAATCAACTAATGAAAAACTGTTTTTT
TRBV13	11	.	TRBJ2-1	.	CASSYRDEQFF	TGTGCCAGCAGCTACAGGGATGAGCAGTTCTTC
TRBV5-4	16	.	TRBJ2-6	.	CASSSGSHSGANVLTF	TGTGCCAGCAGCTCGGGATCCCACTCTGGGGCCAACGTCCTGACTTTC
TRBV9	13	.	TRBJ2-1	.	CASSVGRVNEQFF	TGTGCCAGCAGCGTAGGCAGGGTGAATGAGCAGTTCTTC
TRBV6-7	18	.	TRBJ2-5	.	CASSYSSPLLSGKETQYF	TGTGCCAGCAGTTACTCGAGTCCCCTGCTGTCTGGGAAAGAGACCCAGTACTTC
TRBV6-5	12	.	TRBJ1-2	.	CASSRGVDGYTF	TGTGCCAGCAGCAGGGGAGTAGATGGCTACACCTTC
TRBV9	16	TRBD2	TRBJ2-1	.	CASSVGGAGGYNEQFF	TGTGCCAGCAGCGTAGGTGGGGCGGGAGGTTACAATGAGCAGTTCTTC
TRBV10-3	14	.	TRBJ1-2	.	CAISESWGNYGYTF	TGTGCCATCAGTGAGTCCTGGGGGAACTATGGCTACACCTTC
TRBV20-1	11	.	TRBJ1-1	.	CSARDHTEAFF	TGCAGTGCTAGAGACCACACTGAAGCTTTCTTT
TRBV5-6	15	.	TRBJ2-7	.	CASSLGGGTGYEQYF	TGTGCCAGCAGCTTGGGAGGGGGAACAGGCTACGAGCAGTACTTC
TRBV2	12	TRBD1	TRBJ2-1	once	CATGTGWNEQFF	TGTGCCACTGGGACAGGTTGGAATGAGCAGTTCTTC
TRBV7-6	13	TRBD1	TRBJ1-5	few	CASSLGGQGPQHF	TGTGCCAGCAGCTTAGGGGGACAGGGGCCCCAGCATTTT
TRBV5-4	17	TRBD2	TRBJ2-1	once	CASSPGLAGEIRDEQFF	TGTGCCAGCAGCCCCGGACTAGCGGGGGAGATTAGGGATGAGCAGTTCTTC
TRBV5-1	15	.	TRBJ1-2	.	CASSLAGTNNYGYTF	TGCGCCAGCAGCTTGGCCGGGACAAATAACTATGGCTACACCTTC
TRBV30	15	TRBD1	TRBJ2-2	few	CAWKTTGVGTGELFF	TGTGCCTGGAAAACAACAGGGGTTGGCACCGGGGAGCTGTTTTTT
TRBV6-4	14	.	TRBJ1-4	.	CASSPGSEDEKLFF	TGTGCCAGCAGTCCAGGGTCGGAGGACGAAAAACTGTTTTTT
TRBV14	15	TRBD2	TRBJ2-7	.	CASSHIAGPSYEQYF	TGTGCCAGCAGCCACATAGCGGGCCCTTCCTACGAGCAGTACTTC
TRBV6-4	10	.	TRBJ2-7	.	CASSTYEQYF	TGTGCCAGCAGCACTTACGAGCAGTACTTC
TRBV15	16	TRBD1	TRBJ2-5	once	CATSRGGRGRQETRYF	TGTGCCACCAGCAGAGGGGGAAGGGGGCGGCAAGAGACCCGGTACTTC
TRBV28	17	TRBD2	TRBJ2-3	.	CASSLIAGGPNTDTQYF	TGTGCCAGCAGTTTAATCGCGGGAGGGCCGAATACAGATACGCAGTATTTT
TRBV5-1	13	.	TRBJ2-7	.	CASRRDGSYEQYF	TGCGCCAGCCGCCGGGACGGATCCTACGAGCAGTACTTC
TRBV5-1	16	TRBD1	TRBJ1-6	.	CASSLGTGTGVGPLHF	TGCGCCAGCAGCTTGGGGACCGGGACAGGGGTAGGTCCCCTCCACTTT
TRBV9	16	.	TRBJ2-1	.	CASSPRVSGIYNEQFF	TGTGCCAGCAGCCCCCGGGTTAGCGGAATCTACAATGAGCAGTTCTTC
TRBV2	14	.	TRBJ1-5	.	CASSHDSPDQPQHF	TGTGCCAGCAGCCATGATTCTCCTGATCAGCCCCAGCATTTT
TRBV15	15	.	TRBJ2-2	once	CATSTISGHVGELFF	TGTGCCACCAGCACCATCTCGGGACACGTCGGGGAGCTGTTTTTT
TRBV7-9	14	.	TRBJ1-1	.	CASSVQGSNTEAFF	TGTGCCAGCAGCGTACAGGGTTCAAACACTGAAGCTTTCTTT
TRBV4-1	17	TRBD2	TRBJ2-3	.	CASSPALGLAVTDTQYF	TGCGCCAGCAGCCCGGCATTGGGACTAGCGGTCACAGATACGCAGTATTTT